Listed below are T cell receptor beta chains from one sample, sequenced in a study of blood T cell repertoires in COVID-19. Method: immunoSEQ multiplex PCR; TCRdb's copy keeps in-frame clones and lacks some. The sample records over 300,000 clones, about nine tenths being singletons. Sequenced material: PBMCs or T cells enriched from blood (not recorded which). These receptors were collected from a woman aged 18-29 years who had recovered from COVID-19. The CDR3 runs from the conserved cysteine through the conserved F or W. A D gene is named only where the DNA matches it firmly. Clone size is shown for a subset of rows, as once, few, many or a class of expanded clone.

TRBV9	TRBJ1-4	-	-	CASSVGQGNEKLFF	TGTGCCAGCAGCGTAGGGCAGGGGAACGAAAAACTGTTTTTT
TRBV5-4	TRBJ1-2	-	-	CASNPLGGNYGYTF	TGTGCCAGCAATCCGTTGGGGGGGAACTATGGCTACACCTTC
TRBV5-1	TRBJ2-2	-	-	CASNLDGIWAGELFF	TGCGCCAGCAATCTAGACGGGATTTGGGCCGGGGAGCTGTTTTTT
TRBV19	TRBJ1-1	-	-	CASSMVRGEAFF	TGTGCCAGTAGTATGGTGCGGGGTGAAGCTTTCTTT
TRBV7-8	TRBJ2-7	-	-	CASGTTRQNEQYF	TGTGCCAGCGGGACGACTAGACAAAACGAGCAGTACTTC
TRBV28	TRBJ1-6	-	few	CASRGGSPLHF	TGTGCCAGTCGGGGGGGTTCACCCCTCCACTTT
TRBV3-1/TRBV3-2	TRBJ1-1	-	-	CASSQGAGTSNTEAFF	TGTGCCAGCAGCCAAGGGGCGGGCACTTCGAACACTGAAGCTTTCTTT
TRBV10-3	TRBJ1-2	TRBD1	-	CAIYPGQGSGYTF	TGTGCCATTTATCCGGGACAGGGGTCTGGCTACACCTTC
TRBV28	TRBJ2-1	TRBD1	-	CASRILGQGPYNEQFF	TGTGCCAGCAGGATTCTGGGACAGGGCCCATACAATGAGCAGTTCTTC
TRBV18	TRBJ1-3	TRBD1	-	CASSPQRDRASGNTIYF	TGTGCCAGCTCACCACAACGGGACAGGGCCTCTGGAAACACCATATATTTT